These 8 T cell receptor beta chains were sequenced from one sample in a study of OX40 agonist ivuxolimab in advanced cancers. The table came from immunoSEQ multiplex PCR; TCRdb's copy has only in-frame clones and leaves some out. This repertoire shows 60,000 to 90,000 clones, around 80% found once; its top ten account for around 5%. Specimen: CD4+ or CD8+ T cells sorted from blood, collected in a trial of the OX40 agonist ivuxolimab. The receptor source for this set is an adult with an advanced solid tumor such as melanoma, head and neck, liver or kidney cancer.

This CDR3 is CASSYSAFPTDTQYF. CDR3 in DNA: TGTGCCAGCAGTTATTCGGCGTTCCCCACAGATACGCAGTATTTT. The chain combines TRBV6-5 with TRBJ2-3; D unclear. CDR1 and CDR2 from the germline V gene are MNHEY and SVGAGI. This CDR3 spans 15 amino acids. The V gene lost 3 bases and the J gene lost 2 bases, with 12 bases spanning the gap.

The count of this clone is one. The chain joins TRBV28 to TRBJ1-3, with D unclear. CDR3 length equals 14 residues. The germline CDR1 and CDR2 sequences are MDHEN and SYDVKM. The V end was cut by 6 bases, the J end by 1 base, with 10 bases between. CDR3 region: CASRLGRSGNTIYF. The CDR3 DNA reads as TGTGCCAGCAGATTAGGACGTTCTGGAAACACCATATATTTT.

The chain joins TRBV10-2 to TRBJ1-2; tentatively, D is TRBD1 (5 bases). In germline, CDR1 is WSHSY, CDR2 SAAADI. This CDR3 is built from 15 residues. V was clipped by 3 bases and J by 5 bases, with 16 bases between them. Written as DNA, the CDR3 is TGCGCCAGCAGTGATCGAAGTACAGGCCATTATGGCTACACCTTC. Translation: CASSDRSTGHYGYTF.

The V call is TRBV19, the J call TRBJ1-2; TRBD1 aligns across 7 bases. The CDR3 is 13 amino acids. V was clipped by 5 bases and J by 7 bases; unmatched bases: 7. Germline CDR1 and CDR2: LNHDA and SQIVND (reference sequence). For the CDR3, the DNA is TGTGCCAGTAGTCTTGGACAGGAGGGTGGCTACACCTTC. Its protein is CASSLGQEGGYTF. Full variable domain (outside the CDR3, taken from reference TRBV19 and TRBJ1-2): DGGITQSPKYLFRKEGQNVTLSCEQNLNHDAMYWYRQDPGQGLRLIYYSQIVNDFQKGDIAEGYSVSREKKESFPLTVTSAQKNPTAFYLCASSLGQEGGYTFGSGTRLTVV.

This sequence joins TRBV9 and TRBJ1-2; the D is unclear. The CDR3 is 15 residues long. The germline CDR1 and CDR2 sequences are SGDLS and YYNGEE. The germline V and J ends were trimmed by 1 base and 1 base, with 11 bases remaining between them. This CDR3 is CASSVTSSYNYGYTF. The CDR3 bases are TGTGCCAGCAGCGTAACCAGTTCTTATAACTATGGCTACACCTTC.

This chain joins TRBV7-9 and TRBJ2-7; 9 bases line up with TRBD1. The ends lost 5 bases at V and 4 bases at J; junction bases unmatched: 12. The CDR3 length is 16 residues. Germline V gene data show CDR1 as SEHNR and CDR2 as FQNEAQ (reference sequence). The DNA for the CDR3 is TGTGCCAGCAGCCTTAGGGGACAGGGCCTCATTTACGAGCAGTACTTC. This translates into CASSLRGQGLIYEQYF.

The chain uses TRBV18 and TRBJ1-3, with D maybe TRBD1 (6 bases). The CDR3 totals 15 residues. From germline, CDR1 is KGHSH and CDR2 LQKENI. V dropped 5 bases and J dropped 1 base, with 12 bases sitting between them. The CDR3 sequence: CASSVNRESGNTIYF. DNA for the CDR3: TGTGCCAGCTCAGTTAACAGGGAATCTGGAAACACCATATATTTT.

A few counts support this clone. CDR3 nucleotides: TGTGCCAGCAGTTACCCTAATTCACCCCTCCACTTT. Translating it yields CASSYPNSPLHF. The chain carries TRBV6-5 and TRBJ1-6; D is undetermined. V lost 2 bases and J lost 6, with 2 bases in between. The CDR3 length is 12 residues. The germline gives CDR1 MNHEY, CDR2 SVGAGI.